This T cell receptor beta chain originates from a study of T cell clones after liver transplantation. Across the whole study: Samples came from ITN030ST, which attempted immunosuppression withdrawal within 2 years of liver transplantation. Broader study findings: Post-transplant, graft-donor-reactive CD4 TCRbeta sequences in blood dropped significantly in 5 of 8 subjects.

With 3 bases removed from V and 2 bases from J, the gap between germline ends came to 13 bases. CDR3 length: 15 amino acids. CDR1 is SGHVS and CDR2 is FNYEAQ in the germline V gene. Remarks on this clone: Its target is not known.

Produced via immunoSEQ multiplex PCR; TCRdb's table is partial and in-frame only. Here the sample spans 90,000 to 120,000 clones, roughly four fifths being singletons. The genes are TRBV7-6 and TRBJ2-5, with TRBD2 as a possible D gene (6 bases). This receptor was obtained from a human donor who received a liver transplant. This material consisted of CD4+ T cells from blood, taken before liver transplant. In nucleotides, the CDR3 is TGTGCCAGCAGCTTTAACGCCCGGGGGCAAGAGACCCAGTACTTC. Its protein product is CASSFNARGQETQYF. Complete variable domain (other parts from reference TRBV7-6 and TRBJ2-5): GAGVSQSPRYKVTKRGQDVALRCDPISGHVSLYWYRQALGQGPEFLTYFNYEAQQDKSGLPNDRFSAERPEGSISTLTIQRTEQRDSAMYRCASSFNARGQETQYFGPGTRLLVL.